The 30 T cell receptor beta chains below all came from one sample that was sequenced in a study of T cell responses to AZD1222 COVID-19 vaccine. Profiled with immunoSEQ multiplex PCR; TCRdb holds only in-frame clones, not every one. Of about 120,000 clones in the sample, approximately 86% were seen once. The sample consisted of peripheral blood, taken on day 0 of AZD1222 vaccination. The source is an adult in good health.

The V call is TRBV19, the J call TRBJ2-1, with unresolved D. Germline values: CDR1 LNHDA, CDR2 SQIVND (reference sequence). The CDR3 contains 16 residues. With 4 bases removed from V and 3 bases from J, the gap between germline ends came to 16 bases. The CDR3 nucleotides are TGTGCCAGTAGTAAGAAGAGAGCAGAGTTCTACAATGAGCAGTTCTTC. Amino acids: CASSKKRAEFYNEQFF.

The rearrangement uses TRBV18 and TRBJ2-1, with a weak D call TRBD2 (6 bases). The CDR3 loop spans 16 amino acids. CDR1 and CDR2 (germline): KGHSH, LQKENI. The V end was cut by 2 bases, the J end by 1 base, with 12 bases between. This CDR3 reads CASSPDREPSYNEQFF. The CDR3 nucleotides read TGTGCCAGCTCACCAGACCGGGAGCCTTCCTACAATGAGCAGTTCTTC.

CDR3 sequence: CASILDTEAFF. CDR3 in DNA: TGTGCCAGTATCCTGGACACTGAAGCTTTCTTT. V gene TRBV19 combines with J gene TRBJ1-1; D remains unclear. From germline, CDR1 is LNHDA and CDR2 SQIVND (reference sequence). V lost 7 bases, J lost 3 bases, and 6 bases lay in between. The CDR3 consists of 11 residues.

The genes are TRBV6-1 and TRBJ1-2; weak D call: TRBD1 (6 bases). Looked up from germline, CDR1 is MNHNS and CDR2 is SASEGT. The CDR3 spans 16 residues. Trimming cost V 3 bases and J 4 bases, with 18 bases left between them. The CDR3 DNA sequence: TGTGCCAGCAGTGATAGTCCCCCCGGGGGCTCCTATGGCTACACCTTC. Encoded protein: CASSDSPPGGSYGYTF.

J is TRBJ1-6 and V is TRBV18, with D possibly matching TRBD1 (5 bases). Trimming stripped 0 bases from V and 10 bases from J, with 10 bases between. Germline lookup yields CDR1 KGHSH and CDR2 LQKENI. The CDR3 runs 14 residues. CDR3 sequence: CASSPPSGRSPLHF. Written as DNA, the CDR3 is TGTGCCAGCTCACCACCGTCAGGGAGGTCACCCCTCCACTTT.

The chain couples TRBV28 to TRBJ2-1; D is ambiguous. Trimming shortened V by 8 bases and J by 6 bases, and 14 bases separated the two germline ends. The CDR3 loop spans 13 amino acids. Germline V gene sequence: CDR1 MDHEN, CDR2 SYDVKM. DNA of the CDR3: TGTGCCAGCGGGCCCATTGAAGGCAATGAGCAGTTCTTC. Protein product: CASGPIEGNEQFF.

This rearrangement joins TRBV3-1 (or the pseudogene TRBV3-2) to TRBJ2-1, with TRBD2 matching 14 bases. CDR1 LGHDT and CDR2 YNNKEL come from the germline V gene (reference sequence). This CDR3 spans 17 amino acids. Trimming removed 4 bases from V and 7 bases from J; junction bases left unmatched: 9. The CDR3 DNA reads TGTGCCAGCAGCCGGCGACTAGCGGGAGGGCCTGCGAATGAGCAGTTCTTC. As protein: CASSRRLAGGPANEQFF.

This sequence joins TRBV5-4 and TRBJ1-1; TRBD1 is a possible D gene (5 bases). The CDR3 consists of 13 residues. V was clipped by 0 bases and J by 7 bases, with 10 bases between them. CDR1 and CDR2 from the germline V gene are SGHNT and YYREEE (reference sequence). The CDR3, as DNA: TGTGCCAGCAGCTTGGGACAGATCGGTGAAGCTTTCTTT. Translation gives CASSLGQIGEAFF.

The CDR3 sequence is CASSPQTVMNTEAFF. CDR3 sequence (DNA): TGCGCCAGCAGCCCGCAGACAGTCATGAACACTGAAGCTTTCTTT. The V and J genes are TRBV5-1 and TRBJ1-1; possible D gene TRBD1, 5 bases. This CDR3 has 15 residues. V was cut by 4 bases and J by 0 bases, with 13 bases left in between. The V gene's germline CDR1 is SGHRS and CDR2 YFSETQ.

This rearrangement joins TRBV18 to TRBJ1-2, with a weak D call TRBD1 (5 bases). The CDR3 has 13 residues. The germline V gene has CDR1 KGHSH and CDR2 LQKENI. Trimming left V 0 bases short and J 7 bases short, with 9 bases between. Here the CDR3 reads CASSPPVGGGYTF. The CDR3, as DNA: TGTGCCAGCTCACCACCGGTGGGGGGTGGCTACACCTTC.

CDR3: CARSLAFAGASGSADTQYF. The CDR3 coding sequence is TGTGCCAGAAGCTTGGCCTTTGCTGGGGCTAGCGGGAGTGCGGATACGCAGTATTTT. The J gene is TRBJ2-3, the V gene TRBV5-3; 10 bases align to TRBD2. TRBV5-3 is filed as an ORF, its function uncertain. The CDR3 sequence is 19 residues long. With 0 bases clipped from V and 6 bases from J, the junction kept 16 bases outside the gene matches.

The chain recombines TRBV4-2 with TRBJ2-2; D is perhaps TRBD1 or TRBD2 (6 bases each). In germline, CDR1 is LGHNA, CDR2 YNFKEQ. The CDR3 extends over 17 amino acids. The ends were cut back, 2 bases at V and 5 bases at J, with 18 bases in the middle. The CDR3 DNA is TGTGCCAGCAGCCAACGGGGTGTGGGGGGCGGTACCGGGGAGCTGTTTTTT. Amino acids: CASSQRGVGGGTGELFF.

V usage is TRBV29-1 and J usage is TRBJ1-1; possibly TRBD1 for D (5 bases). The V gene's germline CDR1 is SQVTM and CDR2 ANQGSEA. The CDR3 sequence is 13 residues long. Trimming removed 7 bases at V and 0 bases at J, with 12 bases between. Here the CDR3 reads CSARTRMNTEAFF. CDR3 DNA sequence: TGCAGCGCCAGGACACGCATGAACACTGAAGCTTTCTTT.

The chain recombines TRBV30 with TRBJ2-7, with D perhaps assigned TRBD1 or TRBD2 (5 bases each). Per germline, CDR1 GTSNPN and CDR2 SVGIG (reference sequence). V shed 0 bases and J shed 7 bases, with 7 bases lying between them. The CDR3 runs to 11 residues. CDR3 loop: CAWSVGPEQYF. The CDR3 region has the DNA TGTGCCTGGAGTGTGGGACCTGAGCAGTACTTC.

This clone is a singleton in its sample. Here the CDR3 reads CASSARTERNSPLHF. The CDR3 DNA sequence: TGTGCCAGCAGCGCACGGACAGAGAGAAATTCACCCCTCCACTTT. The chain links TRBV5-5 to TRBJ1-6; D is possibly TRBD1 (6 bases). The ends were cut back, 4 bases at V and 7 bases at J, with 15 bases in the middle. The CDR3 runs 15 residues. The V gene's germline CDR1 is SGHKS and CDR2 YYEKEE (reference sequence). The variable domain in full, completed from reference TRBV5-5 and TRBJ1-6, reads DAGVTQSPTHLIKTRGQQVTLRCSPISGHKSVSWYQQVLGQGPQFIFQYYEKEERGRGNFPDRFSARQFPNYSSELNVNALLLGDSALYLCASSARTERNSPLHFGNGTRLTVT.

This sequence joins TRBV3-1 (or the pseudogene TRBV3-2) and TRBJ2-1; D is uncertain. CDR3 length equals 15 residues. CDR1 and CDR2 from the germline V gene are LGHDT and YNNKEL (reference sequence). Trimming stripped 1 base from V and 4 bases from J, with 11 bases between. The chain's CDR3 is CASSQGRNLYNEQFF. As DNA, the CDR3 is TGTGCCAGCAGCCAAGGTCGGAACTTATACAATGAGCAGTTCTTC.

CDR3 in DNA: TGTGCCAGCAGGGGGGGGCTAGCAAGCACAGATACGCAGTATTTT. Protein product: CASRGGLASTDTQYF. The chain carries TRBV6-5 and TRBJ2-3, with D perhaps TRBD2 (7 bases). The V end lost 6 bases, the J end lost 0 bases, and 13 bases lay between the germline ends. The CDR3 runs to 15 residues. Germline loops: CDR1 MNHEY, CDR2 SVGAGI.

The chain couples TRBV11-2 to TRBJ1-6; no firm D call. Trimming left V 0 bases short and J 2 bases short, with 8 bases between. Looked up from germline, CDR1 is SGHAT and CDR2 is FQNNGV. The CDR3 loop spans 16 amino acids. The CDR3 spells CASSLDQGAYNSPLHF. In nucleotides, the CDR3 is TGTGCCAGCAGCTTAGATCAAGGAGCCTATAATTCACCCCTCCACTTT. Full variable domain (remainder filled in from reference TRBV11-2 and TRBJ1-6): EAGVAQSPRYKIIEKRQSVAFWCNPISGHATLYWYQQILGQGPKLLIQFQNNGVVDDSQLPKDRFSAERLKGVDSTLKIQPAKLEDSAVYLCASSLDQGAYNSPLHFGNGTRLTVT.

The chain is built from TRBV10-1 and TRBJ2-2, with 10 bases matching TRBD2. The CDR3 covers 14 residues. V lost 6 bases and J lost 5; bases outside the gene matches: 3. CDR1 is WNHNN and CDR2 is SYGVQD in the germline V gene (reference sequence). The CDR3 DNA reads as TGCGCCAGCAGGGGTAGCGGGAGGACCGGGGAGCTGTTTTTT. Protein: CASRGSGRTGELFF.

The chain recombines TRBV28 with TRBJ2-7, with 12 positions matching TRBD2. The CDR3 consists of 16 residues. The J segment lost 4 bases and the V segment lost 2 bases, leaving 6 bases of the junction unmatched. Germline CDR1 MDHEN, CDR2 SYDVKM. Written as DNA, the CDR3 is TGTGCCAGCAGTTTACCGAGGACTAGCGGGGCATACGAGCAGTACTTC. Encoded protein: CASSLPRTSGAYEQYF.

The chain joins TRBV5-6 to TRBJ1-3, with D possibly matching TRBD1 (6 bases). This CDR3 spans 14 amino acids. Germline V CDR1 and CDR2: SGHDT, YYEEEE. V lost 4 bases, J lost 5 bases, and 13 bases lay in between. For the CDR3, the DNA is TGTGCCAGCAGCCCGGGGGCCGTACGAAACACCATATATTTT. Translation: CASSPGAVRNTIYF.

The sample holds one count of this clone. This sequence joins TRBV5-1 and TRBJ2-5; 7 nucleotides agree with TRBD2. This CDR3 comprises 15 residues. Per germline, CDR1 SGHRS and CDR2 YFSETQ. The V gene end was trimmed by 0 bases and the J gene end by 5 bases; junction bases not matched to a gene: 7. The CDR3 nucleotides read TGCGCCAGCAGCTTGGGTGCGGGAGTTCGGGAGACCCAGTACTTC. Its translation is CASSLGAGVRETQYF.

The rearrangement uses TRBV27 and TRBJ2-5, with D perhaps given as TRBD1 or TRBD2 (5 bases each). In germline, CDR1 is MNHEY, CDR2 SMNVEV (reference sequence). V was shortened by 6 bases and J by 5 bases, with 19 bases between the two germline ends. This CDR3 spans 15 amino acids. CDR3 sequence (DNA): TGTGCCAGCAGCCTCAGTCCAGGGACGGAGGAGACCCAGTACTTC. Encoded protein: CASSLSPGTEETQYF.

Here the CDR3 DNA reads TGTGCCAGCAGTGGTGTGCGGGAGGGCCCCAAGTACTTC. This encodes CASSGVREGPKYF. The rearrangement joins TRBV2 to TRBJ2-5, with 9 bases aligning to TRBD2. The CDR3 runs 13 residues. Losses at the gene ends were 4 bases for V and 12 bases for J; bases not matched to a gene: 9. In germline, CDR1 is SNHLY, CDR2 FYNNEI.

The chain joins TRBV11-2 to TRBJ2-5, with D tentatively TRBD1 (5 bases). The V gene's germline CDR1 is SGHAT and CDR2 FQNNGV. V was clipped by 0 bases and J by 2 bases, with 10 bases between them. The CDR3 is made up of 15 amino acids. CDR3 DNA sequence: TGTGCCAGCAGCTTAGATCCAGGGCTACAAGAGACCCAGTACTTC. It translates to CASSLDPGLQETQYF.

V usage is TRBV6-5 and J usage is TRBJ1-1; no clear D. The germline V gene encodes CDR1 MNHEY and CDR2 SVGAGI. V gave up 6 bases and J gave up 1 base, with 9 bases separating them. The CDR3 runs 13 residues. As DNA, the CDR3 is TGTGCCAGCAGCGGACTAAGGAACACTGAAGCTTTCTTT. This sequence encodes CASSGLRNTEAFF.

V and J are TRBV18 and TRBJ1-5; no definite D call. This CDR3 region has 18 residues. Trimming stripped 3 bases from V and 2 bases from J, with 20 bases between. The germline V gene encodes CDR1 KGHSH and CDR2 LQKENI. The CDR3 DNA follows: TGTGCCAGCTCACCCAACCCCCCGGGCCCTGGACGCAATCAGCCCCAGCATTTT. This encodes CASSPNPPGPGRNQPQHF.

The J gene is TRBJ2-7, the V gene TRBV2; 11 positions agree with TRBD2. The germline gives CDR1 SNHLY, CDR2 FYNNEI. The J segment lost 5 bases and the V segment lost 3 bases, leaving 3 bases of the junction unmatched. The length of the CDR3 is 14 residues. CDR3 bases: TGTGCCAGCAGTGAGGGACTAGCGGTGGACGAGCAGTACTTC. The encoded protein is CASSEGLAVDEQYF. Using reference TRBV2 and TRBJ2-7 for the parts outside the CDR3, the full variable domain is EPEVTQTPSHQVTQMGQEVILRCVPISNHLYFYWYRQILGQKVEFLVSFYNNEISEKSEIFDDQFSVERPDGSNFTLKIRSTKLEDSAMYFCASSEGLAVDEQYFGPGTRLTVT.

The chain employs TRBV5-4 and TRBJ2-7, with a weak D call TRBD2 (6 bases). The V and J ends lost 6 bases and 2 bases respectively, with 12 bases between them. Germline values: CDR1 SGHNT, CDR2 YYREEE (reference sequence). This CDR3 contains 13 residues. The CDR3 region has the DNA TGTGCCAGCACACGGGAGTCGGCCTACGAGCAGTACTTC. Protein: CASTRESAYEQYF.

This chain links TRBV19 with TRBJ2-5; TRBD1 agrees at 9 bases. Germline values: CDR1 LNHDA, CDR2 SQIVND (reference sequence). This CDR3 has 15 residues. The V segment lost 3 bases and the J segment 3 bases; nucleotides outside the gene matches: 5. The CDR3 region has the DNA TGTGCCAGTAGTATCGGGCGGGACAGGGAAGAGACCCAGTACTTC. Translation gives CASSIGRDREETQYF.